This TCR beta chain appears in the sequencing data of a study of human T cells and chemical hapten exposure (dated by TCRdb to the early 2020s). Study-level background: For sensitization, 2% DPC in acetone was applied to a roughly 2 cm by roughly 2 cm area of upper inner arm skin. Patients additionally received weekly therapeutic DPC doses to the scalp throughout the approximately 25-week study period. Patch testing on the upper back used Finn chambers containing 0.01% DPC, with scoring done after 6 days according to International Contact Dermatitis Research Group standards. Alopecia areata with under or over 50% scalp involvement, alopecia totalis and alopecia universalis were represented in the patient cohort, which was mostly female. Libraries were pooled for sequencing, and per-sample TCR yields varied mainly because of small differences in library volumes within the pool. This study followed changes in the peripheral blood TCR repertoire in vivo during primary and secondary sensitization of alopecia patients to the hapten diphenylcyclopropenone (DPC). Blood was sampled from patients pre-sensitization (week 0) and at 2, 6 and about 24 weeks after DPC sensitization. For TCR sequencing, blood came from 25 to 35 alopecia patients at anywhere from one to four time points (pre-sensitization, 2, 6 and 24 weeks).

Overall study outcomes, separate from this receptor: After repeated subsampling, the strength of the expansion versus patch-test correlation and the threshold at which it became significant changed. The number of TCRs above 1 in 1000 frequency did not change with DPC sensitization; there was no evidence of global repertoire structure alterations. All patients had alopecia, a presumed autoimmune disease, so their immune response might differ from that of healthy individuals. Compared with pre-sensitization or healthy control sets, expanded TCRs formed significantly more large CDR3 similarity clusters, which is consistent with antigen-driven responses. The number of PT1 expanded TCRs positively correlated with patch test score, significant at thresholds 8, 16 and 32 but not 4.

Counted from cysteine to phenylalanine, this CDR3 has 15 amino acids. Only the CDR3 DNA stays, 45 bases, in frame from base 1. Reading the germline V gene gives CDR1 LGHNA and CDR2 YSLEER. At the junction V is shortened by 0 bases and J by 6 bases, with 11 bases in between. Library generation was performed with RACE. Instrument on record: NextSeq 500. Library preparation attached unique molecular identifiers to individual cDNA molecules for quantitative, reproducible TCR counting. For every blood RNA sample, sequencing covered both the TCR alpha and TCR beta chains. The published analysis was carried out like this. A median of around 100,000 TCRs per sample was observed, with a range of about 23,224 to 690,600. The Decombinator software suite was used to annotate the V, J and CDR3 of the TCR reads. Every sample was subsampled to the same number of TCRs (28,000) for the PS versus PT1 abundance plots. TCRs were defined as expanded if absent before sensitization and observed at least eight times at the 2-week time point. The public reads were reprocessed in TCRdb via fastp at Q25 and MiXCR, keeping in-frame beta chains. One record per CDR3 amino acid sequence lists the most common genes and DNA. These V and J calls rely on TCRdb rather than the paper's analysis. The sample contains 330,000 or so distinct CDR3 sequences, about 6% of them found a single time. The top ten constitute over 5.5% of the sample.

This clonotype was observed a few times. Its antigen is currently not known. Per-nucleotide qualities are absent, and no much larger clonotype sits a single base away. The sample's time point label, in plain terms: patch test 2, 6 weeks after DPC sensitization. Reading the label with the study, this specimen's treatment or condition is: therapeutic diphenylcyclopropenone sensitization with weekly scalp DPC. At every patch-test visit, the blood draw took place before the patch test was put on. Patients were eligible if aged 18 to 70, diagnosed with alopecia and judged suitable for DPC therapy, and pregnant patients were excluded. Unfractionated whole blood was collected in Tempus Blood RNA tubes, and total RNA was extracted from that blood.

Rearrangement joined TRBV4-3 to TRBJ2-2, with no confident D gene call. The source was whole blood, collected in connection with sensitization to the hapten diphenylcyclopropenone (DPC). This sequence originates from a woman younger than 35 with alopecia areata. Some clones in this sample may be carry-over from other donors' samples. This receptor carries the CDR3 CASSQDSGLPGELFF. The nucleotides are TGCGCCAGCAGCCAAGATTCAGGTCTCCCCGGGGAGCTGTTTTTT.